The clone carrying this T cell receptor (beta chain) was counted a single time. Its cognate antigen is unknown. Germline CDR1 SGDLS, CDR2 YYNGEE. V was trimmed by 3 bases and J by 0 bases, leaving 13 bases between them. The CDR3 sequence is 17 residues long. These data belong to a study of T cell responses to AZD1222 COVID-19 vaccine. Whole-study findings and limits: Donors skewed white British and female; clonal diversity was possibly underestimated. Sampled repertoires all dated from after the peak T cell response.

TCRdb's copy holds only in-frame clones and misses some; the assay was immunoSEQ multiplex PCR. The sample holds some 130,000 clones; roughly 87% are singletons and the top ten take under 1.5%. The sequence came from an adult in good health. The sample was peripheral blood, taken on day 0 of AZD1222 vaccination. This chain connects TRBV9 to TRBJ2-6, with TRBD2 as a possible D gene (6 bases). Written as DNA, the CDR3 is TGTGCCAGCAGCGCATCGGGACTGCACTCTGGGGCCAACGTCCTGACTTTC. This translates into CASSASGLHSGANVLTF.